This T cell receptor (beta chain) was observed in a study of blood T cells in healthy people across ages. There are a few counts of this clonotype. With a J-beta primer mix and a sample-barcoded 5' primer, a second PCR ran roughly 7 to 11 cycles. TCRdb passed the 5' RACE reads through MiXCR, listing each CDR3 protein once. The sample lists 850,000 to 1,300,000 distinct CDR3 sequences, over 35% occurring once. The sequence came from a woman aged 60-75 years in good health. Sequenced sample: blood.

The CDR3 sequence: CATSRDIGASYEQYF. Here the CDR3 DNA reads TGTGCCACCAGCAGGGACATAGGCGCCTCCTACGAGCAGTACTTC. V is TRBV15 and J is TRBJ2-7; TRBD1 might be the D (5 bases). The CDR3 runs 15 residues. Germline V gene lookup returns CDR1 LNHNV and CDR2 YYDKDF (reference sequence). V was pared by 3 bases and J by 0 bases, with 12 bases between. Full variable domain (missing parts from reference TRBV15 and TRBJ2-7): DAMVIQNPRYQVTQFGKPVTLSCSQTLNHNVMYWYQQKSSQAPKLLFHYYDKDFNNEADTPDNFQSRRPNTSFCFLDIRSPGLGDTAMYLCATSRDIGASYEQYFGPGTRLTVT.